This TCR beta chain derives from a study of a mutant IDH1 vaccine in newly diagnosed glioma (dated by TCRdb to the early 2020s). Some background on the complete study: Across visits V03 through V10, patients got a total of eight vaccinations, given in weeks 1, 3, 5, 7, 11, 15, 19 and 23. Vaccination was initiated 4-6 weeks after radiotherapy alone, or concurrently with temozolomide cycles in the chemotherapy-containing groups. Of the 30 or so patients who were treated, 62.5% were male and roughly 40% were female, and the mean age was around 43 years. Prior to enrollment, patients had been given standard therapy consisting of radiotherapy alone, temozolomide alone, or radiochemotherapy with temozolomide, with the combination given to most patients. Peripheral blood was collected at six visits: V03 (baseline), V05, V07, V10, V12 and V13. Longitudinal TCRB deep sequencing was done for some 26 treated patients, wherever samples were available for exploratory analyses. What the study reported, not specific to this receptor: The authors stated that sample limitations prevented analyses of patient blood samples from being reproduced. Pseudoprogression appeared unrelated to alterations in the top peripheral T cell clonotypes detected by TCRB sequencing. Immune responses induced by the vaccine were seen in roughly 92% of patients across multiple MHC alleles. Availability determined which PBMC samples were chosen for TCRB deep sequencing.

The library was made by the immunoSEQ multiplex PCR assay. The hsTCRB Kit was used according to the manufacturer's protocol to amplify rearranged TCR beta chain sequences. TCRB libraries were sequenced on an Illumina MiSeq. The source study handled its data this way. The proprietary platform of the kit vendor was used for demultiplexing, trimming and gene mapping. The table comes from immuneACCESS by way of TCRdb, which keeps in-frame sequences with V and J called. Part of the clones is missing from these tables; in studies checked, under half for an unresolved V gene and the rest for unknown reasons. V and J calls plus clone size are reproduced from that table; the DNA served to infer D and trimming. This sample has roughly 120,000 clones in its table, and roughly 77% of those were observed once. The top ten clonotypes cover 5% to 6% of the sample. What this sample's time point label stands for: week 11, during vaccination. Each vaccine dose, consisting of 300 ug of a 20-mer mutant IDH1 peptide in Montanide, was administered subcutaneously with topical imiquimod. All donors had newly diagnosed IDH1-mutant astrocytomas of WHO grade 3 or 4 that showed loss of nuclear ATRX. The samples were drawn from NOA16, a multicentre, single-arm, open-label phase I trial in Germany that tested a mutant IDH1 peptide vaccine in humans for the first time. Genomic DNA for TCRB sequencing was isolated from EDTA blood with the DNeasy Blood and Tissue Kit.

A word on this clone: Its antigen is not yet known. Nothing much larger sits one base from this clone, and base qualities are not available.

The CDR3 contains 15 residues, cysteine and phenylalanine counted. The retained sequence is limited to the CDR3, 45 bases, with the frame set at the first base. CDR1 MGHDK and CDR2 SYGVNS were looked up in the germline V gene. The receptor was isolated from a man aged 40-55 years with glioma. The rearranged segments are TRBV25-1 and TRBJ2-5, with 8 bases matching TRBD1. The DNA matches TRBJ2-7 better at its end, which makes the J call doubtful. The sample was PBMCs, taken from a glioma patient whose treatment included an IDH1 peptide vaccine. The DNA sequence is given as TGTGCCAGCAGTGGTGACAGGGGTTACTCCTACGAGCAGTACTTC. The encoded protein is CASSGDRGYSYEQYF.